This T cell receptor (beta chain) emerged from a study of blood T cells in healthy people across ages. Study observations and caveats: Donor CMV infection status was unknown, possibly confounding age-related changes in expanded clonotypes.

The V gene's germline CDR1 is MGHDK and CDR2 SYGVNS. CDR3 length equals 13 residues. This clonotype was detected a few times. Its antigen is still unknown. It was with a sample-barcoded 5' primer and a J-beta primer mix that a second PCR of roughly 7 to 12 cycles was run. In TCRdb, the 5' RACE reads were re-called with MiXCR into one record per CDR3 protein. The profile shows hundreds of thousands of distinct CDR3 sequences, more than 20% of them singletons. In addition, the sample was reused for a study of T cells of mothers and their children.

This chain connects TRBV25-1 to TRBJ2-5; the match to TRBD2 covers 7 bases. The tail of the sequence fits TRBJ2-7 better, so the J call may be wrong. The sequencing sample was made of blood. The sequence was obtained from a boy between 10 and 17 years old in good health. CDR3 loop: CASSEGGAYEQYF. The CDR3 nucleotides are TGTGCCAGCAGTGAAGGGGGGGCCTACGAGCAGTACTTC.